This TCR beta chain emerged from a study of CD8 T cells in ankylosing spondylitis. General observations from the study: What seemed typical of ankylosing spondylitis blood was a TCR beta motif built from roughly eight highly homologous variants.

This clonotype was counted between two and nine times. No antigen is known for it. Trimming pared 4 bases from V and 4 bases from J, leaving 20 bases between. Germline V CDR1 and CDR2: SEHNR, FQNEAQ (reference sequence). The CDR3 runs to 16 residues. TCRdb independently ran MiXCR on the 5' RACE reads; one entry per CDR3 protein. The sample holds over 200,000 distinct CDR3 sequences, approximately 20% seen once. This chain links TRBV7-9 with TRBJ2-7; perhaps TRBD1 as D (8 bases). Sequenced input: blood, either unsorted or a sorted T cell fraction (not recorded which). This TCR was sampled from a male donor with ankylosing spondylitis. Written as DNA, the CDR3 is TGTGCCAGCAGCTCACCCCTAGGACAGGGAGGGTACGAGCAGTACTTC. Translation gives CASSSPLGQGGYEQYF.